This T cell receptor (beta chain) was captured by sequencing in a study of blood T cell repertoires in COVID-19. Study-level background: Sites in the United States, Italy and Spain provided acute and convalescent COVID-19 samples. T cells, B-cell-depleted T cells, or PBMCs supplied cDNA or gDNA.

The authors' processing: Estimated nucleated cell counts came from reference gene primer amplification. The assay was immunoSEQ multiplex PCR, and TCRdb's table has in-frame clones only and misses some. The DNA was the basis for D and trimming; V, J and clone size are from that table. The sample has 150,000 to 200,000 clones, around 80% seen once. Trimming took 4 bases from V and 7 from J; bases not matched to a gene: 16. Germline-derived CDR1 and CDR2 are SGHRS and YFSETQ. There are 17 residues in the CDR3. This TCR was sampled from a woman of 80 years or more with acute or convalescent COVID-19. What was sequenced was peripheral blood. The J gene is TRBJ2-1, the V gene TRBV5-1; 8 bases match TRBD2. The CDR3 protein is CASSRTSRNLHQNEQFF. The CDR3 DNA reads TGCGCCAGCAGCCGGACTAGCCGGAACCTACACCAGAATGAGCAGTTCTTC.